The present T cell receptor (beta chain) was sequenced within a study of T-cell memory formation after mild COVID-19. A remark on this clonotype: Its specificity is unknown. At one boundary the junction diverges from the germline segment, which might be a read error.

This CDR3 has 14 residues. Germline V gene sequence: CDR1 SGHTA, CDR2 FQGTGA. TCRdb called the 5' RACE reads again in MiXCR, with one record for every CDR3 protein. The sample has around 140,000 distinct CDR3 sequences; under 7% are singletons. Study-level points and caveats: Later expanders leaned CD4+, whereas clones that contracted between day 15 and 85 were balanced CD4/CD8.

This clonotype was obtained from an adult woman who had mild COVID-19 (a few samples of this study predate the infection). Cell type and time point are not known. The sequenced sample consisted of PBMCs or a T cell subset sorted from them (not recorded which). This chain joins TRBV7-3 and TRBJ1-6, with 7 positions matching TRBD1. The CDR3 bases are TGTGCCAGCAGCCGCGGGACAGAGAATTCACGCCTCCACTTT. This translates into CASSRGTENSRLHF.